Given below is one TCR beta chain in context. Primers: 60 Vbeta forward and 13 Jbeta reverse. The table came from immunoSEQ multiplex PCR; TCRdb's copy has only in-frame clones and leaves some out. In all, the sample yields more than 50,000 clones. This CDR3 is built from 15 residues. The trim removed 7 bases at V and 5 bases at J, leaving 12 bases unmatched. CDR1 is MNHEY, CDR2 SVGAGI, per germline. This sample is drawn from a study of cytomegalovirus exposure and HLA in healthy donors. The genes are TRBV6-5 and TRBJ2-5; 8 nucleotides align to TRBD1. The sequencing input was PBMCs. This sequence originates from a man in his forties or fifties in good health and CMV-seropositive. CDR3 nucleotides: TGTGCCAGCACACTCCACAGGGGGTCGGGGGAGACCCAGTACTTC. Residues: CASTLHRGSGETQYF.